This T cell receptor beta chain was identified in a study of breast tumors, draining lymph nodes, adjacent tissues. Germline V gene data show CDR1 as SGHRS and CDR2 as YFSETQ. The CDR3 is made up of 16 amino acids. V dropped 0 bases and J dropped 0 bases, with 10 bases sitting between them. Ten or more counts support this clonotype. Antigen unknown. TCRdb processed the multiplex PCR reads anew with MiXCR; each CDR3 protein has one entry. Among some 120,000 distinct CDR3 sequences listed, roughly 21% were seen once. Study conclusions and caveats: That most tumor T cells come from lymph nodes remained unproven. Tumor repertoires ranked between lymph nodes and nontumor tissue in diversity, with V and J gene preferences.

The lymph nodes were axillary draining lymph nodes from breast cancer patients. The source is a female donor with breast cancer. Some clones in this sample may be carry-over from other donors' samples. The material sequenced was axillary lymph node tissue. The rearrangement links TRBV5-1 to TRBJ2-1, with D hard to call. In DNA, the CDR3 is TGCGCCAGCAGCTTGGTTGTCAGGAGCTCCTACAATGAGCAGTTCTTC. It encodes CASSLVVRSSYNEQFF. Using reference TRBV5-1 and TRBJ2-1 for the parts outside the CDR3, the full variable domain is KAGVTQTPRYLIKTRGQQVTLSCSPISGHRSVSWYQQTPGQGLQFLFEYFSETQRNKGNFPGRFSGRQFSNSRSEMNVSTLELGDSALYLCASSLVVRSSYNEQFFGPGTRLTVL.